This entry lists 20 T cell receptor beta chains sequenced from one sample in a study of blood T cell repertoires in COVID-19. Sequenced by immunoSEQ multiplex PCR; TCRdb stores in-frame clones only, minus some. Here the sample spans about 210,000 clones, 70% to 90% being singletons. Sample: PBMCs or T cells enriched from blood (not recorded which). These receptors originate from a man aged 35-49 years who had recovered from COVID-19.

The chain employs TRBV5-8 and TRBJ1-1; the match to TRBD1 covers 8 bases. V gave up 5 bases and J gave up 0 bases; unmatched junction bases: 9. Looked up from germline, CDR1 is SGHTS and CDR2 is YDEGEE. The CDR3 consists of 16 residues. CDR3: CASRYSGGLMNTEAFF. CDR3 sequence (DNA): TGTGCCAGCAGGTATTCAGGGGGCCTCATGAACACTGAAGCTTTCTTT.

The chain uses TRBV2 and TRBJ2-5, with D unclear. The ends were cut back, 8 bases at V and 5 bases at J, with 9 bases in the middle. The CDR3 is 11 amino acids. The germline V gene encodes CDR1 SNHLY and CDR2 FYNNEI. CDR3 in DNA: TGTGCCAGCGCGGTGGAGGAGACCCAGTACTTC. This codes for CASAVEETQYF.

This chain connects TRBV9 to TRBJ2-7; 7 bases match TRBD2. With V trimmed by 4 bases and J by 5 bases, 9 bases remained unmatched. Germline V CDR1 and CDR2: SGDLS, YYNGEE. The CDR3 runs 14 residues. The CDR3 protein is CASSPQRGGHEQYF. For the CDR3, the DNA is TGTGCCAGCAGCCCTCAGCGGGGAGGCCACGAGCAGTACTTC.

This clone came up a few times. The CDR3 sequence is CASGLQMNTEAFF. In nucleotides, the CDR3 is TGTGCTAGTGGTTTGCAAATGAACACTGAAGCTTTCTTT. The rearrangement joins TRBV12-5 to TRBJ1-1, with D hard to call. Trimming left V 2 bases short and J 0 bases short, with 4 bases between. There are 13 residues in the CDR3. Per germline, CDR1 LGHNT and CDR2 FRNRAP. Using reference TRBV12-5 and TRBJ1-1 for the parts outside the CDR3, the full variable domain is DARVTQTPRHKVTEMGQEVTMRCQPILGHNTVFWYRQTMMQGLELLAYFRNRAPLDDSGMPKDRFSAEMPDATLATLKIQPSEPRDSAVYFCASGLQMNTEAFFGQGTRLTVV.

The rearrangement uses TRBV5-4 and TRBJ1-1, with D tentatively TRBD1 (5 bases). Per germline, CDR1 SGHNT and CDR2 YYREEE (reference sequence). Trimming shortened V by 0 bases and J by 1 base, and 10 bases separated the two germline ends. This CDR3 is 15 amino acids long. The CDR3 protein is CASSLGGFPNTEAFF. The CDR3 nucleotides read TGTGCCAGCAGCTTGGGGGGCTTCCCGAACACTGAAGCTTTCTTT.

In its sample, this clone was seen once. This chain connects TRBV3-1 (or the pseudogene TRBV3-2) to TRBJ2-3; weak D call: TRBD1 (5 bases). Germline CDR1 is LGHDT and CDR2 is YNNKEL (reference sequence). Trimming cost V 3 bases and J 7 bases, with 8 bases left between them. The CDR3 contains 12 residues. The CDR3 spells CASSHRVHTQYF. CDR3 DNA sequence: TGTGCCAGCAGCCACAGGGTCCATACGCAGTATTTT.

J is TRBJ2-3 and V is TRBV30; D perhaps matches TRBD1 (9 bases). This CDR3 is built from 16 residues. Deletions cut 4 bases from V and 6 bases from J, with 23 bases between. Germline loops: CDR1 GTSNPN, CDR2 SVGIG (reference sequence). CDR3 loop: CAWNRGRGAREDTQYF. DNA of the CDR3: TGTGCCTGGAACAGGGGGCGGGGGGCCCGGGAGGATACGCAGTATTTT.

The rearrangement uses TRBV7-9 and TRBJ2-5; D possibly corresponds to TRBD1 (8 bases). Trimming removed 3 bases at V and 6 bases at J, with 14 bases between. The CDR3 has 14 amino acids. Germline V gene data show CDR1 as SEHNR and CDR2 as FQNEAQ (reference sequence). The CDR3 loop is CASSFTGGGQTQYF. CDR3 in DNA: TGTGCCAGCAGCTTTACAGGGGGAGGGCAGACCCAGTACTTC.

This chain connects TRBV4-2 to TRBJ1-1; no clear D gene. Trimming pared 3 bases from V and 0 bases from J, leaving 11 bases between. CDR3 size: 15 residues. Germline V gene data show CDR1 as LGHNA and CDR2 as YNFKEQ. The CDR3 loop is CASSQGGSMNTEAFF. The CDR3 nucleotides read TGTGCCAGCAGCCAGGGAGGGAGCATGAACACTGAAGCTTTCTTT.

The gene calls are TRBV12-3 or TRBV12-4 and TRBJ2-7; maybe TRBD2 (5 bases). This CDR3 has 13 residues. Deletions cut 10 bases from V and 4 bases from J, with 17 bases between. CDR3: CATSEVAGYEQYF. CDR3 nucleotides: TGTGCCACGTCGGAGGTGGCAGGATACGAGCAGTACTTC.

The chain links TRBV7-9 to TRBJ1-3, with D perhaps TRBD1 (5 bases). Germline lookup yields CDR1 SEHNR and CDR2 FQNEAQ (reference sequence). V lost 4 bases and J lost 1, with 11 bases in between. This CDR3 spans 15 amino acids. CDR3 region: CASSSDRGSGNTIYF. The CDR3 DNA reads as TGTGCCAGCAGCTCCGATAGGGGTTCTGGAAACACCATATATTTT.

This chain uses TRBV28 with TRBJ2-5; D may be TRBD1 (6 bases). Germline CDR1 MDHEN, CDR2 SYDVKM. V lost 5 bases to trimming and J lost 1 base, with 11 bases between them. This CDR3 contains 14 residues. The CDR3 is CASSGQRVQETQYF. In DNA, the CDR3 is TGTGCCAGCAGTGGACAGAGAGTCCAAGAGACCCAGTACTTC.

The chain combines TRBV6-5 with TRBJ1-2, with TRBD1 as a possible D gene (5 bases). The V and J ends lost 2 bases and 5 bases respectively, with 9 bases between them. From germline, CDR1 is MNHEY and CDR2 SVGAGI. The CDR3 has 13 residues. The CDR3 DNA is TGTGCCAGCAGTTACAGGGGAAAGTATGGCTACACCTTC. Its protein product is CASSYRGKYGYTF.

V gene TRBV5-6 combines with J gene TRBJ1-2; D remains unclear. The germline V gene encodes CDR1 SGHDT and CDR2 YYEEEE. V was shortened by 4 bases and J by 3 bases, with 10 bases between the two germline ends. The CDR3 has 13 residues. Here the CDR3 DNA reads TGTGCCAGCAGCCGCCTAAGTGACTATGGCTACACCTTC. This sequence encodes CASSRLSDYGYTF.

The genes are TRBV12-3 or TRBV12-4 and TRBJ2-4, with a tentative D call TRBD2 (5 bases). The ends were cut back, 6 bases at V and 9 bases at J, with 15 bases in the middle. The CDR3 totals 13 residues. CDR3 amino acids: CASSPNIGVIQYF. The DNA for the CDR3 is TGTGCCAGCAGCCCCAACATCGGGGTCATTCAGTACTTC.

The chain employs TRBV18 and TRBJ1-3; D gene ambiguous. CDR3 length: 15 residues. Trimming shortened V by 5 bases and J by 0 bases, and 11 bases separated the two germline ends. Germline V gene lookup returns CDR1 KGHSH and CDR2 LQKENI. Here the CDR3 DNA reads TGTGCCAGCTCAGAGAGGCAGAACTCTGGAAACACCATATATTTT. It encodes CASSERQNSGNTIYF.

This chain uses TRBV14 with TRBJ2-5; 8 nucleotides agree with TRBD2. Unmatched junction bases numbered 12, after V lost 3 bases and J lost 3 bases. This CDR3 region has 17 residues. The V gene's germline CDR1 is SGHDN and CDR2 FVKESK. The CDR3 sequence: CASSHPIIAGLEETQYF. CDR3 in DNA: TGTGCCAGCAGCCACCCGATTATAGCGGGGTTGGAAGAGACCCAGTACTTC.

The V gene is TRBV10-3, the J gene TRBJ1-3; 12 nucleotides align to TRBD1. The V gene end was trimmed by 7 bases and the J gene end by 3 bases; junction bases not matched to a gene: 7. Germline-derived CDR1 and CDR2 are ENHRY and SYGVKD. The CDR3 is 16 residues long. CDR3 residues: CAITPGQGALGNTIYF. For the CDR3, the DNA is TGTGCCATCACTCCGGGACAGGGGGCGCTTGGAAACACCATATATTTT.

The chain employs TRBV7-6 and TRBJ2-5; 11 bases map to TRBD2. With V trimmed by 5 bases and J by 8 bases, 13 bases remained unmatched. The germline gives CDR1 SGHVS, CDR2 FNYEAQ. The CDR3 runs to 16 residues. The CDR3 DNA sequence: TGTGCCAGCAGCCCCGGGACTAGCGGTCACAAGAGAACCCAGTACTTC. It is translated as CASSPGTSGHKRTQYF.

The rearrangement links TRBV18 to TRBJ1-1, with a weak D call TRBD1 (6 bases). Trimming pared 1 base from V and 5 bases from J, leaving 14 bases between. Germline CDR1 KGHSH, CDR2 LQKENI. The CDR3 has 15 residues. The CDR3 bases are TGTGCCAGCTCACCACAGTATGGGGACACAACTGAAGCTTTCTTT. It yields the protein CASSPQYGDTTEAFF.